This T cell receptor (beta chain) emerged from a study of cytomegalovirus exposure and HLA in healthy donors. Remarks on this clone: The antigen is undetermined.

This CDR3 is built from 14 residues. V was pared by 2 bases and J by 5 bases, with 6 bases of the junction left unmatched. Germline CDR1 and CDR2: SGHRS and YFSETQ. The primer mix had 60 Vbeta and 13 Jbeta primers. Profiling relied on immunoSEQ multiplex PCR, and the TCRdb table lists in-frame clones only, not all of them. Seen here are 100,000 to 130,000 clones, approximately 80% observed once, and the top ten hold 4% to 5%. Points from the study as a whole: TRBV6-2, TRBV6-3 and some other V segments were unresolvable in 87-base-pair reads. For most subjects, TCR beta sequences were reported to predict HLA-A and HLA-B alleles with accuracy. A later analysis associated under 20,000 TCR beta sequences with HLA alleles at a 0.05 false discovery rate.

This chain connects TRBV5-1 to TRBJ2-5; 7 positions agree with TRBD1. Specimen: PBMCs. The receptor was derived from a male donor in good health and CMV-seronegative. CDR3 sequence (DNA): TGCGCCAGCAGCTTCGACAGGGCGTTGGAGACCCAGTACTTC. Translating gives CASSFDRALETQYF.